The 16 T cell receptor beta chains reported below all come from one sample, sequenced in a study of T cells after yellow fever vaccination. TCRdb independently ran MiXCR on the 5' RACE reads; one entry per CDR3 protein. The sample has about 320,000 distinct CDR3 sequences, under 15% seen once. The sequenced sample was CD4+ T cells sorted from PBMCs, obtained 15 days after the yellow fever booster vaccination. These receptors were taken from a man aged 18 to 35 who received the YFV17D yellow fever vaccine.

This clonotype was counted a few times. The chain is built from TRBV11-1 and TRBJ2-1; a weak D match, TRBD2 (7 bases). In germline, CDR1 is SGHAT, CDR2 FQDESV (reference sequence). The CDR3 length is 16 residues. V lost 5 bases to trimming and J lost 4 bases, with 18 bases between them. CDR3 nucleotides: TGTGCCAGCAGCCCAGGGGCGCTAGCGGATTACAATGAGCAGTTCTTC. Translation gives CASSPGALADYNEQFF.

This chain uses TRBV18 with TRBJ2-1; D remains ambiguous. This CDR3 is built from 12 residues. Germline assignment: CDR1 KGHSH and CDR2 LQKENI. Trimming stripped 4 bases from V and 7 bases from J, with 8 bases between. The CDR3 region is CASSQYRNEQFF. The CDR3 DNA follows: TGTGCCAGCTCACAGTACCGTAATGAGCAGTTCTTC.

This clonotype was observed a handful of times. This sequence joins TRBV20-1 and TRBJ2-5, with 10 bases fitting TRBD2. In germline, CDR1 is DFQATT, CDR2 SNEGSKA (reference sequence). This CDR3 region has 13 residues. V was pared by 6 bases and J by 2 bases, with 3 bases of the junction left unmatched. This CDR3 is CSAPAGGQETQYF. CDR3 nucleotides: TGCAGTGCCCCAGCGGGGGGGCAAGAGACCCAGTACTTC.

V and J are TRBV6-2 or TRBV6-3 and TRBJ1-2, with TRBD1 matching 9 bases. This CDR3 has 14 residues. CDR1 and CDR2 (germline): MNHEY, SVGEGT. The V gene end was trimmed by 8 bases and the J gene end by 4 bases; junction bases not matched to a gene: 8. This chain's CDR3 is CASRGQGKGYGYTF. The CDR3 nucleotides are TGTGCCAGCCGAGGACAGGGGAAAGGCTATGGCTACACCTTC.

This clonotype has only a few counts. DNA of the CDR3: TGTGCCAGCAGTTTAACACGGCATAGCGAGCAGTACGTC. This translates into CASSLTRHSEQYV. The V and J genes are TRBV12-3 or TRBV12-4 and TRBJ2-7, with D unclear. The V and J ends lost 2 bases and 6 bases respectively, with 11 bases between them. CDR3 size: 13 residues.

The sample holds a few counts of this clonotype. The J gene is TRBJ2-3, the V gene TRBV7-2, with TRBD2 identical over 9 bases. The germline CDR1 and CDR2 sequences are SGHTA and FQGNSA. The CDR3 is 18 residues long. J lost 7 bases, V lost 4 bases, and 18 bases had no gene match. The CDR3 protein is CASSSPRGTSSGINTQYF. The CDR3 region has the DNA TGTGCCAGCAGCTCTCCCCGCGGGACTAGCAGCGGAATAAATACGCAGTATTTT.

This chain joins TRBV7-3 and TRBJ2-1, with a weak D call TRBD2 (6 bases). Between the trimmed V and J ends, which lost 5 bases and 9 bases, there was a span of 23 bases. The germline gives CDR1 SGHTA, CDR2 FQGTGA. The CDR3 consists of 16 residues. CDR3 DNA: TGTGCCAGCAGCACCTCCTGGACTACCGTTGGTGGTGAGCAGTTCTTC. This codes for CASSTSWTTVGGEQFF.

This clonotype has a count of ten or more. The chain has TRBV6-2 or TRBV6-3 and TRBJ2-2; D is unresolved. This CDR3 is 14 amino acids long. Between the trimmed V and J ends, which lost 3 bases and 5 bases, there was a span of 10 bases. Germline V gives CDR1 MNHEY, CDR2 SVGEGT. The CDR3, as DNA: TGTGCCAGCAGTTATTGGTTGGGTACCGGGGAGCTGTTTTTT. This gives the protein CASSYWLGTGELFF.

The chain joins TRBV12-3 or TRBV12-4 to TRBJ2-1; 8 nucleotides line up with TRBD2. This CDR3 contains 17 residues. The junction had 16 bases not matched to a gene; V was cut back by 5 bases and J by 7 bases. Here the CDR3 reads CASSLRTSSLPTNEQFF. CDR3 DNA: TGTGCCAGCAGTCTTCGGACTAGCTCCCTCCCTACAAATGAGCAGTTCTTC.

The chain combines TRBV6-4 with TRBJ2-3, with 7 bases aligning to TRBD2. This CDR3 contains 16 residues. The V and J ends lost 6 bases and 0 bases, in that order; junction bases with no gene match: 9. The germline V gene encodes CDR1 MRHNA and CDR2 SNTAGT. CDR3 coding DNA: TGTGCCAGCAGCGCCTCCAGCGGGGCGAGCACAGATACGCAGTATTTT. Its protein product is CASSASSGASTDTQYF.

This clonotype appeared a single time. The V and J genes are TRBV4-2 and TRBJ1-4; 9 bases align to TRBD1. This CDR3 has 16 residues. Germline V gene sequence: CDR1 LGHNA, CDR2 YNFKEQ. Trimming at V came to 4 bases and at J to 7 bases, leaving 10 bases not matched to a gene. CDR3 DNA: TGTGCCAGCAGCCCTAGCCTACAGGGGGCTTTTGAAAAACTGTTTTTT. The encoded protein is CASSPSLQGAFEKLFF.

The chain combines TRBV7-2 with TRBJ2-5; 10 bases are shared with TRBD2. Germline loops: CDR1 SGHTA, CDR2 FQGNSA. V gave up 3 bases and J gave up 6 bases; unmatched junction bases: 4. CDR3 length: 14 amino acids. CDR3 in DNA: TGTGCCAGCAGCTTTGCTAGCGGGGGTCAGACCCAGTACTTC. It specifies CASSFASGGQTQYF. The entire variable domain, with the rest obtained from reference TRBV7-2 and TRBJ2-5, is as follows: GAGVSQSPSNKVTEKGKDVELRCDPISGHTALYWYRQSLGQGLEFLIYFQGNSAPDKSGLPSDRFSAERTGGSVSTLTIQRTQQEDSAVYLCASSFASGGQTQYFGPGTRLLVL.

This chain joins TRBV4-3 and TRBJ2-7; the match to TRBD2 covers 7 bases. Germline V CDR1 and CDR2: LGHNA, YSLEER. V shed 0 bases and J 7 bases; nucleotides not matched to a gene: 3. This CDR3 region has 13 residues. The CDR3 is CASSQDVGREQYF. The DNA for the CDR3 is TGCGCCAGCAGCCAAGATGTCGGGAGGGAGCAGTACTTC.

V is TRBV4-3 and J is TRBJ1-1; a weak D match, TRBD1 (5 bases). Trimming removed 1 base from V and 5 bases from J, with 14 bases in between. Germline loops: CDR1 LGHNA, CDR2 YSLEER. CDR3 length: 15 residues. The CDR3 spells CASSQARGVGTEAFF. In DNA, the CDR3 is TGCGCCAGCAGCCAAGCCCGGGGCGTTGGGACTGAAGCTTTCTTT.

The sample holds a few counts of this clonotype. This rearrangement joins TRBV28 to TRBJ1-6; 9 positions agree with TRBD1. J gave up 10 bases and V 4 bases, and 8 bases lay outside the gene matches. Germline loops: CDR1 MDHEN, CDR2 SYDVKM. The CDR3 sequence is 15 residues long. The CDR3 region has the DNA TGTGCCAGCAGTTCAGGCGCACAGGGGGCCTCACCCCTCCACTTT. Residues: CASSSGAQGASPLHF.

This clonotype was seen a few times. CDR3 loop: CASSQRARQGPDTQYF. CDR3 bases: TGCGCCAGCAGCCAAAGGGCAAGACAGGGTCCAGATACGCAGTATTTT. The V and J genes are TRBV5-1 and TRBJ2-3; 7 nucleotides line up with TRBD1. The V gene end was trimmed by 4 bases and the J gene end by 4 bases; junction bases not matched to a gene: 12. From germline, CDR1 is SGHRS and CDR2 YFSETQ. This CDR3 has 16 residues.